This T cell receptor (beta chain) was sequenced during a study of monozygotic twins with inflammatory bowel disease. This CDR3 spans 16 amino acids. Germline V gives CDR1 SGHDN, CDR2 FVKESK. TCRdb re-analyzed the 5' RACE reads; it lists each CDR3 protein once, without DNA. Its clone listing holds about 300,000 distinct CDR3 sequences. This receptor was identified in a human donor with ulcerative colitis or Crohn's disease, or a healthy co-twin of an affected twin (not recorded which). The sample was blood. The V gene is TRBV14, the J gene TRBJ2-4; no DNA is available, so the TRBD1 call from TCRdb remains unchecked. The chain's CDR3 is CASSQGQLASVAIQYF.